The 16 T cell receptor beta chains given below trace back to one sample, sequenced in a study of blood T cells in healthy people across ages. A second roughly 6 to 12 cycle PCR used barcoded and J-beta primers. TCRdb reprocessed the 5' RACE reads with MiXCR, giving one entry per CDR3 protein. The sample lists hundreds of thousands of distinct CDR3 sequences; 45% to 50% were seen once. Sequencing was done on a sample of blood. The receptors here all came from a woman aged 55-69 years in good health.

V usage is TRBV25-1 and J usage is TRBJ1-2; unclear D gene. The CDR3 extends over 12 amino acids. The V and J ends lost 1 base and 5 bases respectively, with 5 bases between them. Germline V CDR1 and CDR2: MGHDK, SYGVNS. CDR3: CASSEFGYGYTF. The CDR3 nucleotides are TGTGCCAGCAGTGAATTCGGATATGGCTACACCTTC.

With respect to this clonotype: Given a much more abundant clone one base away, this may be a read error. CDR3 amino acids: CSFPGGWETQYF. CDR3 DNA sequence: TGCAGCTTCCCAGGAGGGTGGGAGACCCAGTACTTC. J is TRBJ2-5 and V is TRBV29-1; D possibly corresponds to TRBD2 (6 bases). This CDR3 has 12 residues. V lost 8 bases to trimming and J lost 5 bases, with 15 bases between them. Germline-derived CDR1 and CDR2 are SQVTM and ANQGSEA.

V gene TRBV5-1 combines with J gene TRBJ1-6, with D perhaps TRBD1 (5 bases). Germline CDR1 is SGHRS and CDR2 is YFSETQ. This CDR3 region has 17 residues. Trimming left V 0 bases short and J 7 bases short, with 17 bases between. The CDR3 coding sequence is TGCGCCAGCAGCTTGGCTTCCCCGGGACGAATGAATTCACCCCTCCACTTT. It is translated as CASSLASPGRMNSPLHF.

The chain combines TRBV4-2 with TRBJ1-5, with D uncertain. Germline assignment: CDR1 LGHNA and CDR2 YNFKEQ. There are 13 residues in the CDR3. V lost 0 bases to trimming and J lost 7 bases, with 7 bases between them. The CDR3 bases are TGTGCCAGCAGCCAAGATAGGCAGCAGCCCCAGCATTTT. Its protein product is CASSQDRQQPQHF.

The V and J genes are TRBV28 and TRBJ1-1, with D maybe TRBD1 (5 bases). CDR3 length: 13 residues. V was cut by 3 bases and J by 10 bases, with 15 bases left in between. Germline V gives CDR1 MDHEN, CDR2 SYDVKM. CDR3 protein: CASSLELGQRAFF. CDR3 DNA sequence: TGTGCCAGCAGTTTGGAATTAGGACAAAGAGCTTTCTTT. Full variable domain (missing parts from reference TRBV28 and TRBJ1-1): DVKVTQSSRYLVKRTGEKVFLECVQDMDHENMFWYRQDPGLGLRLIYFSYDVKMKEKGDIPEGYSVSREKKERFSLILESASTNQTSMYLCASSLELGQRAFFGQGTRLTVV.

The rearrangement uses TRBV20-1 and TRBJ1-4; D gene ambiguous. Trimming left V 6 bases short and J 7 bases short, with 21 bases between. The CDR3 covers 15 residues. From germline, CDR1 is DFQATT and CDR2 SNEGSKA (reference sequence). CDR3: CSAQDGRRMGEKLFF. The DNA for the CDR3 is TGCAGTGCCCAAGACGGGAGGAGAATGGGTGAAAAACTGTTTTTT.

The chain employs TRBV6-6 and TRBJ1-1; D is unresolved. This CDR3 comprises 13 residues. Germline-derived CDR1 and CDR2 are MNHNY and SVGAGI (reference sequence). The V and J ends lost 0 bases and 6 bases respectively, with 8 bases between them. The CDR3 nucleotides are TGTGCCAGCAGTTACTCGAGAAAAGCTGAAGCTTTCTTT. It specifies CASSYSRKAEAFF.

The chain is built from TRBV7-7 and TRBJ2-1, with 10 nucleotides matching TRBD1. Trimming cost V 5 bases and J 13 bases; bases outside gene matches: 11. CDR1 and CDR2 (germline): SSHAT, FNYEAQ (reference sequence). This CDR3 is 14 amino acids long. CDR3: CASSPDRGPETQFF. In DNA, the CDR3 is TGTGCCAGCAGCCCAGACAGGGGGCCAGAGACCCAGTTCTTC. Based on the CDR3 plus reference TRBV7-7 and TRBJ2-1, the full variable domain is GAGVSQSPRYKVTKRGQDVTLRCDPISSHATLYWYQQALGQGPEFLTYFNYEAQPDKSGLPSDRFSAERPEGSISTLTIQRTEQRDSAMYRCASSPDRGPETQFFGPGTRLTVL.

This clonotype was detected a few times. V is TRBV3-1 and J is TRBJ2-3; 8 bases fit TRBD2. The V segment lost 1 base and the J segment 4 bases; nucleotides outside the gene matches: 10. Per the germline V gene, CDR1 is LGHDT and CDR2 is YNNKEL (reference sequence). The CDR3 spans 17 residues. The CDR3 nucleotides read TGTGCCAGCAGCCAAGGGGAACGGGAGGGCCACGCAGATACGCAGTATTTT. This translates into CASSQGEREGHADTQYF.

This clonotype was counted at least ten times. This rearrangement joins TRBV13 to TRBJ1-1, with D unclear. V was trimmed by 3 bases and J by 5 bases, leaving 7 bases between them. Germline V gene sequence: CDR1 PRHDT, CDR2 FYEKMQ (reference sequence). The CDR3 covers 12 residues. CDR3 protein: CASSFGRTEAFF. In nucleotides, the CDR3 is TGTGCCAGCAGCTTCGGTAGGACTGAAGCTTTCTTT.

The chain has TRBV9 and TRBJ1-2; no definite D call. The germline V and J ends were trimmed by 5 bases and 0 bases, with 8 bases remaining between them. There are 13 residues in the CDR3. CDR1 is SGDLS and CDR2 is YYNGEE in the germline V gene. DNA of the CDR3: TGTGCCAGCAGAGACAAATCTAACTATGGCTACACCTTC. This encodes CASRDKSNYGYTF. The whole variable domain, filled in from reference TRBV9 and TRBJ1-2, reads DSGVTQTPKHLITATGQRVTLRCSPRSGDLSVYWYQQSLDQGLQFLIQYYNGEERAKGNILERFSAQQFPDLHSELNLSSLELGDSALYFCASRDKSNYGYTFGSGTRLTVV.

The V call is TRBV20-1, the J call TRBJ2-1; 9 positions agree with TRBD2. V gave up 3 bases and J gave up 9 bases; unmatched junction bases: 6. The CDR3 covers 13 residues. Germline lookup yields CDR1 DFQATT and CDR2 SNEGSKA (reference sequence). The CDR3 nucleotides are TGCAGTGCTAGTAGCGGGAGCCACGGTGAGCAGTTCTTC. Encoded protein: CSASSGSHGEQFF.

There are a few counts of this clonotype. This chain connects TRBV5-1 to TRBJ2-3; 7 nucleotides match TRBD2. Germline trimming cut 3 bases from V and 1 base from J; bases unmatched to any gene: 2. CDR1 and CDR2 (germline): SGHRS, YFSETQ. The CDR3 is 14 amino acids. The CDR3 sequence is CASSWGLRTDTQYF. The CDR3 bases are TGCGCCAGCAGCTGGGGACTACGCACAGATACGCAGTATTTT.

This clonotype was seen a few times. V and J are TRBV7-3 and TRBJ2-7, with D uncertain. Germline values: CDR1 SGHTA, CDR2 FQGTGA. The CDR3 is 13 residues long. V dropped 6 bases and J dropped 3 bases, with 12 bases sitting between them. The CDR3 reads CASSSGPVYEQYF. The CDR3 DNA reads as TGTGCCAGCAGTTCGGGCCCCGTCTACGAGCAGTACTTC.

V is TRBV12-3 or TRBV12-4 and J is TRBJ2-5; D possibly matches TRBD1 or TRBD2 (5 bases each). The CDR3 length is 15 residues. V lost 2 bases to trimming and J lost 2 bases, with 12 bases between them. CDR3 sequence: CASSLSRGLQETQYF. The CDR3 DNA follows: TGTGCCAGCAGTTTAAGTCGGGGCCTTCAAGAGACCCAGTACTTC.

The chain has TRBV12-3 or TRBV12-4 and TRBJ1-2; 9 nucleotides line up with TRBD1. The CDR3 loop spans 17 amino acids. V dropped 5 bases and J dropped 4; count of bases not matched to a gene: 14. This CDR3 is CASSPRDRVSVLYGYTF. In DNA form, the CDR3 reads TGTGCCAGCAGTCCCCGGGACAGGGTGTCCGTGCTCTATGGCTACACCTTC.